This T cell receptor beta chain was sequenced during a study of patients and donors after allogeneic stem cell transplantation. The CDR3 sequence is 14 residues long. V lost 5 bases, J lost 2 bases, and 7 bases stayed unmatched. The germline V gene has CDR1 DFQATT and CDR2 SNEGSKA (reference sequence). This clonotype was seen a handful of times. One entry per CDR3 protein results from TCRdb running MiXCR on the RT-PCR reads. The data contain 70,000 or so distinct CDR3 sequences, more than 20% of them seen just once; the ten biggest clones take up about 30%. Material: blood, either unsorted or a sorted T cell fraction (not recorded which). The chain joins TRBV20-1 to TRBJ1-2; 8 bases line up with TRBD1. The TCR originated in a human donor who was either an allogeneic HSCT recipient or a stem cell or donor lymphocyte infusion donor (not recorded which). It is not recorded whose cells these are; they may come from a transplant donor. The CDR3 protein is CSARYRGFNYGYTF. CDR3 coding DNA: TGCAGTGCTCGTTACAGGGGGTTCAACTATGGCTACACCTTC.